This entry describes one T cell receptor (beta chain). The data belong to a study of blood T cell repertoires in COVID-19. The wider study: The study drew acute and convalescent COVID-19 samples from the United States, Italy and Spain.

Original analysis: Counts of nucleated cells, estimated from reference gene primer amplification, were obtained. Profiling relied on immunoSEQ multiplex PCR, and the TCRdb table lists in-frame clones only, not all of them. The V and J calls and the clone size are those of that table, but D and trimming were determined from the DNA. The repertoire holds 90,000 to 120,000 clones, with approximately 81% as singletons. This CDR3 has 14 residues. CDR1 is MNHEY and CDR2 is SVGAGI in the germline V gene. With 8 bases removed from V and 4 bases from J, the gap between germline ends came to 16 bases. What was sequenced was peripheral blood. This chain links TRBV6-5 with TRBJ2-3; TRBD2 is a possible D gene (6 bases). This TCR was sampled from a human donor in a cohort sampled during active COVID-19. The CDR3 DNA follows: TGTGCCAGCGGTCGGTTGCGGGGCGCAGATACGCAGTATTTT. Translation gives CASGRLRGADTQYF.